Following are 4 T cell receptor beta chains from one sample sequenced in a study of cytomegalovirus exposure and HLA in healthy donors. The PCR contained 60 Vbeta and 13 Jbeta primers. Sequenced by immunoSEQ multiplex PCR; TCRdb stores in-frame clones only, minus some. The table has 160,000 or so clones, roughly 85% seen once. The sample comprised PBMCs. These receptors originate from a woman in her twenties or thirties in good health and CMV-seronegative.

DNA of the CDR3: TGTGCCAGCAGTTTGGAGGGGTTGAACACTGAAGCTTTCTTT. Its protein is CASSLEGLNTEAFF. This chain connects TRBV28 to TRBJ1-1; the D gene is possibly TRBD1 (5 bases). The CDR3 runs 14 residues. The ends were cut back, 3 bases at V and 0 bases at J, with 8 bases in the middle. Germline V gives CDR1 MDHEN, CDR2 SYDVKM.

The rearrangement joins TRBV27 to TRBJ2-1; TRBD2 agrees at 11 bases. CDR3 length: 15 amino acids. The V gene's germline CDR1 is MNHEY and CDR2 SMNVEV (reference sequence). V was clipped by 5 bases and J by 6 bases; unmatched bases: 6. CDR3 bases: TGTGCCAGCAGTGCGCTAGCGGGGGGCCCCAATGAGCAGTTCTTC. It codes for CASSALAGGPNEQFF.

V is TRBV6-1 and J is TRBJ2-5, with D perhaps matching TRBD2 (6 bases). The CDR3 consists of 15 residues. CDR1 is MNHNS and CDR2 is SASEGT in the germline V gene. The V and J ends lost 5 bases and 5 bases respectively, with 18 bases between them. Here the CDR3 reads CASSLSRAGRETQYF. CDR3 coding DNA: TGTGCCAGCAGTCTCAGCAGGGCGGGGAGGGAGACCCAGTACTTC.

This clone was counted once. The genes are TRBV4-3 and TRBJ2-2; 8 bases are shared with TRBD1. Germline loops: CDR1 LGHNA, CDR2 YSLEER. The CDR3 has 16 amino acids. Unmatched junction bases numbered 4, after V lost 0 bases and J lost 4 bases. CDR3 sequence reads: CASSQEGRGRTGELFF. As DNA, the CDR3 is TGCGCCAGCAGCCAAGAGGGCAGGGGGCGCACCGGGGAGCTGTTTTTT.